The source of this T cell receptor (beta chain) is a study of blood T cell repertoires in COVID-19 (TCRdb year 2020). Study-wide context: Samples from collaborators originated in the United States, Italy and Spain and spanned both the acute and convalescent phases of COVID-19. The material from the prospective study consisted of cDNA or gDNA derived from T cells, B-cell-depleted T cells, or PBMCs. Subjects who had been exposed to COVID-19, were actively infected with it, or had recovered from it provided the deeply sampled blood TCRbeta repertoires that made up the dataset. The repertoires were released in a freely available public database intended as a resource for research on the immune response to SARS-CoV-2. The samples were drawn from the first 160 participants of the ongoing ImmuneRACE study and from under 1,500 subjects provided by 6 global collaborators. Sample metadata almost always included a de-identified subject ID, COVID-19 status, age in years and sex. Where available, HLA class I and class II types were obtained from metadata supplied by the sample provider rather than from assay-based typing. Study-wide findings and limitations: The amount of clinical and demographic metadata varied by source and participant and was provided uncurated.

The count of this clone is one. It lacks a known antigen. Base qualities are not provided; no much larger clone lies one nucleotide away. After removal of 2 bases from V and 3 bases from J, the junction retains 3 bases not matched to a gene. From the germline V gene (reference sequence), CDR1 is GTSNPN and CDR2 is SVGIG. The CDR3 measures 13 amino acids from cysteine to phenylalanine. Only the CDR3 DNA stays, 39 bases, in frame from base 1. TCRbeta CDR3 regions were amplified from genomic DNA by means of the immunoSEQ Assay, a bias-controlled multiplex PCR. In the source study's methods: The number of nucleated cells in each sample was estimated by amplification of reference gene primers within the assay. To quantify the absolute abundance of each unique TCRbeta CDR3 rearrangement, sequence reads were collapsed and filtered. For each sample, productive Simpson clonality was calculated as the square root of Simpson's diversity index over productive rearrangements. TCRdb retrieved this table from immuneACCESS and kept in-frame rearrangements only. Not all clones are present; in checked studies, unresolved V genes account for under half, and no reason is known for the remainder. D and trimming come from the DNA, and the V and J calls and clone size come from that table. The sample table contains about 170,000 clones; only one count was recorded for around four fifths of them. The ten largest clones capture roughly 19% of the sample.

A second Seattle source provided samples from volunteer blood donors who had recovered from COVID-19. Whole blood was collected in K2EDTA tubes by collaborating institutions according to the institutions' own protocols. For TCRbeta analysis, collaborator samples were shipped as frozen whole blood, as isolated PBMCs, or as DNA extracted from either sample type. Material: peripheral blood. The TCR originated in a woman in her sixties or seventies who had recovered from COVID-19. The chain joins TRBV30 to TRBJ1-1; TRBD1 matches 7 bases in the middle. The CDR3 has the sequence CAWSLGGHTEAFF. The DNA is as follows: TGTGCCTGGAGTCTAGGGGGCCACACTGAAGCTTTCTTT.